What follows are 32 T cell receptor beta chains derived from one specimen sequenced in a study of T cells after yellow fever vaccination. A single record per CDR3 protein comes from TCRdb applying MiXCR to the 5' RACE reads. This sample carries almost 600,000 distinct CDR3 sequences, approximately 13% of them seen once, and the ten largest clones take more than 13%. The source was PBMCs, collected on the day of the yellow fever booster vaccination. The receptors stem from a man younger than 40 who received the YFV17D yellow fever vaccine.

The genes are TRBV5-5 and TRBJ2-7, with 7 bases fitting TRBD1. Germline CDR1 is SGHKS and CDR2 is YYEKEE (reference sequence). The CDR3 extends over 16 amino acids. Trimming at V came to 0 bases and at J to 2 bases, leaving 8 bases not matched to a gene. The chain's CDR3 is CASSLDPGTAAYEQYF. The CDR3 nucleotides are TGTGCCAGCAGCTTGGATCCCGGGACAGCGGCCTACGAGCAGTACTTC.

The rearrangement joins TRBV3-1 to TRBJ2-1; 9 nucleotides match TRBD2. The CDR3 covers 20 residues. Germline V gene lookup returns CDR1 LGHDT and CDR2 YNNKEL (reference sequence). Trimming took 1 base from V and 0 from J; bases not matched to a gene: 13. The CDR3 region is CASSQVASGDHRSSYNEQFF. For the CDR3, the DNA is TGTGCCAGCAGCCAAGTGGCTAGCGGGGATCATCGGAGCTCCTACAATGAGCAGTTCTTC.

Only a few counts were recorded for this clonotype. The V and J genes are TRBV7-2 and TRBJ2-2, with TRBD1 matching 7 bases. CDR3 length: 14 residues. V was pared by 1 base and J by 9 bases, with 5 bases of the junction left unmatched. The germline gives CDR1 SGHTA, CDR2 FQGNSA. The CDR3: CASSLGAGGRELFF. The CDR3 DNA is TGTGCCAGCAGCTTAGGGGCAGGGGGTCGGGAGCTGTTTTTT.

The V call is TRBV6-1, the J call TRBJ2-1; 11 nucleotides match TRBD2. The germline V gene encodes CDR1 MNHNS and CDR2 SASEGT. V shed 8 bases, J shed 10 bases, and the junction held 13 bases outside the gene matches. This CDR3 is 15 amino acids long. The chain's CDR3 is CASGPIAGGPGEQFF. CDR3 sequence (DNA): TGTGCCAGCGGCCCGATAGCGGGAGGGCCGGGAGAGCAGTTCTTC.

This chain joins TRBV12-3 or TRBV12-4 and TRBJ2-1; 12 bases align to TRBD2. V dropped 10 bases and J dropped 8; count of bases not matched to a gene: 15. The CDR3 has 16 residues. The chain's CDR3 is CATTSNLAGGPHEQFF. CDR3 DNA sequence: TGTGCCACCACTTCCAATCTAGCGGGAGGGCCGCATGAGCAGTTCTTC.

This clonotype was recorded many times. The V gene is TRBV5-1, the J gene TRBJ2-1; D not certain. With 4 bases removed from V and 5 bases from J, the gap between germline ends came to 7 bases. The CDR3 extends over 12 amino acids. Germline V CDR1 and CDR2: SGHRS, YFSETQ. The CDR3 sequence: CASSPANNEQFF. As DNA, the CDR3 is TGCGCCAGCAGCCCGGCGAACAATGAGCAGTTCTTC.

The chain uses TRBV19 and TRBJ2-2; a possible D gene is TRBD2 (5 bases). Germline CDR1 and CDR2: LNHDA and SQIVND (reference sequence). The CDR3 is 16 amino acids. V lost 3 bases, J lost 0 bases, and 11 bases lay in between. The CDR3 DNA reads as TGTGCCAGTAGTATGGACGGACTGGCGAACACCGGGGAGCTGTTTTTT. Encoded protein: CASSMDGLANTGELFF.

The chain links TRBV7-2 to TRBJ2-1, with TRBD1 matching over 9 bases. Germline CDR1 and CDR2: SGHTA and FQGNSA. The CDR3 is 17 amino acids. V gave up 4 bases and J gave up 2 bases; unmatched junction bases: 9. CDR3 amino acids: CASSSLAGTGPYNEQFF. The CDR3, as DNA: TGTGCCAGCAGCTCGTTAGCAGGGACAGGGCCCTACAATGAGCAGTTCTTC. Full variable domain (outside the CDR3, taken from reference TRBV7-2 and TRBJ2-1): GAGVSQSPSNKVTEKGKDVELRCDPISGHTALYWYRQSLGQGLEFLIYFQGNSAPDKSGLPSDRFSAERTGGSVSTLTIQRTQQEDSAVYLCASSSLAGTGPYNEQFFGPGTRLTVL.

This chain connects TRBV4-3 to TRBJ2-4; D unresolved. Germline-derived CDR1 and CDR2 are LGHNA and YSLEER. Trimming took 0 bases from V and 7 from J, leaving 13 bases between them. The CDR3 consists of 15 residues. CDR3 protein: CASSQDRTLSNIQYF. The CDR3 nucleotides are TGCGCCAGCAGCCAAGATCGCACCCTCAGTAACATTCAGTACTTC.

The table lists this clonotype with a few counts. The rearrangement links TRBV5-1 to TRBJ2-7; 10 bases agree with TRBD2. Germline loops: CDR1 SGHRS, CDR2 YFSETQ. The CDR3 is 16 amino acids. Losses at the gene ends were 0 bases for V and 5 bases for J; bases not matched to a gene: 8. The CDR3 coding sequence is TGCGCCAGCAGCTTGGAGGCTAGCGGGAGAAGGAACGAGCAGTACTTC. The encoded protein is CASSLEASGRRNEQYF.

This rearrangement joins TRBV20-1 to TRBJ2-7, with D maybe TRBD2 (5 bases). V lost 7 bases and J lost 6, with 19 bases in between. Germline V CDR1 and CDR2: DFQATT, SNEGSKA (reference sequence). The CDR3 length is 13 residues. The CDR3 region is CSGSEGRGREQYF. CDR3 nucleotides: TGCAGTGGCTCCGAGGGCCGAGGGCGCGAGCAGTACTTC.

In its sample, this clonotype was seen many times. The chain is built from TRBV9 and TRBJ2-7, with 8 bases that match TRBD2. V trimming: 3 bases; J trimming: 0 bases; junction bases outside the gene matches: 5. This CDR3 has 15 residues. Looked up from germline, CDR1 is SGDLS and CDR2 is YYNGEE. CDR3 coding DNA: TGTGCCAGCAGCGCCGTCCGGGAGGGCTCCTACGAGCAGTACTTC. As protein: CASSAVREGSYEQYF.

This clonotype occurred a few times. The chain recombines TRBV6-5 with TRBJ2-5; D tentatively reads TRBD1 or TRBD2 (5 bases each). There are 14 residues in the CDR3. Trimming took off 0 bases at V and 5 bases at J, with 10 bases between the two ends. Germline-derived CDR1 and CDR2 are MNHEY and SVGAGI. CDR3: CASSYSYEGETQYF. The CDR3 coding sequence is TGTGCCAGCAGTTACTCTTACGAGGGGGAGACCCAGTACTTC.

This clonotype was seen a handful of times. The chain is built from TRBV7-2 and TRBJ2-7; D not certain. V was clipped by 0 bases and J by 2 bases, with 8 bases between them. This CDR3 comprises 14 residues. Germline V gene data show CDR1 as SGHTA and CDR2 as FQGNSA. The CDR3 is CASSLATTAYEQYF. CDR3 nucleotides: TGTGCCAGCAGCTTAGCCACCACTGCCTACGAGCAGTACTTC.

This clonotype appeared many times. The V gene is TRBV20-1, the J gene TRBJ2-1; 11 bases line up with TRBD2. V lost 1 base to trimming and J lost 5 bases; unmatched junction nucleotides: 1. Germline V gene data show CDR1 as DFQATT and CDR2 as SNEGSKA (reference sequence). The CDR3 has 14 residues. The CDR3 nucleotides read TGCAGTGCTAGAGGGACTAGCGGGCACAATGAGCAGTTCTTC. Amino acids: CSARGTSGHNEQFF.

In this sample, this clonotype turned up a few times. The chain carries TRBV27 and TRBJ2-1, with 7 bases lining up with TRBD2. Germline CDR1 reads MNHEY; CDR2 reads SMNVEV (reference sequence). The CDR3 is 14 amino acids. V lost 6 bases, J lost 0 bases, and 2 bases stayed unmatched. This CDR3 reads CASRERGSYNEQFF. CDR3 DNA sequence: TGTGCCAGCAGGGAGCGGGGCTCCTACAATGAGCAGTTCTTC.

There are a few counts of this clonotype. V is TRBV18 and J is TRBJ2-4; D remains ambiguous. The CDR3 loop spans 20 amino acids. V dropped 3 bases and J dropped 0 bases, with 24 bases sitting between them. Germline V gene sequence: CDR1 KGHSH, CDR2 LQKENI. The CDR3 loop is CASSPSAVEREPQAKNIQYF. DNA for the CDR3: TGTGCCAGCTCACCCTCGGCGGTAGAAAGAGAACCCCAAGCCAAAAACATTCAGTACTTC.

This clonotype appeared many times. The V call is TRBV3-1, the J call TRBJ2-3; no definite D call. Germline lookup yields CDR1 LGHDT and CDR2 YNNKEL (reference sequence). There are 13 residues in the CDR3. The V end lost 0 bases, the J end lost 3 bases, and 4 bases lay between the germline ends. The CDR3 nucleotides are TGTGCCAGCAGCCAAGATCTAACAGATACGCAGTATTTT. It codes for CASSQDLTDTQYF.

V usage is TRBV5-4 and J usage is TRBJ2-2; TRBD1 aligns across 7 bases. V shed 3 bases and J 3 bases; nucleotides not matched to a gene: 2. This CDR3 has 14 amino acids. CDR1 SGHNT and CDR2 YYREEE come from the germline V gene (reference sequence). CDR3 sequence reads: CASSYDRDTGELFF. The CDR3 nucleotides read TGTGCCAGCAGCTACGACAGGGACACCGGGGAGCTGTTTTTT.

V usage is TRBV7-2 and J usage is TRBJ2-5, with 8 bases fitting TRBD2. CDR1 is SGHTA and CDR2 is FQGNSA in the germline V gene. V dropped 6 bases and J dropped 2; count of bases not matched to a gene: 8. This CDR3 contains 15 residues. In DNA form, the CDR3 reads TGTGCCAGCAGTAGGGTAGCGGGGATGCAAGAGACCCAGTACTTC. Residues: CASSRVAGMQETQYF. Filled out from reference TRBV7-2 and TRBJ2-5, the complete variable domain reads GAGVSQSPSNKVTEKGKDVELRCDPISGHTALYWYRQSLGQGLEFLIYFQGNSAPDKSGLPSDRFSAERTGGSVSTLTIQRTQQEDSAVYLCASSRVAGMQETQYFGPGTRLLVL.

This clonotype has a handful of counts. This sequence joins TRBV7-9 and TRBJ2-7; TRBD1 aligns across 9 bases. The germline CDR1 and CDR2 sequences are SEHNR and FQNEAQ (reference sequence). CDR3 size: 15 residues. V dropped 4 bases and J dropped 5; count of bases not matched to a gene: 9. The CDR3, as DNA: TGTGCCAGCAGCTCAGTCGGACAGGGGTCCCACGAGCAGTACTTC. Translation: CASSSVGQGSHEQYF.

This clonotype was seen a single time. The J gene is TRBJ2-5, the V gene TRBV7-3; D not certain. The CDR3 covers 15 residues. Between the trimmed V and J ends, which lost 0 bases and 2 bases, there was a span of 10 bases. Germline values: CDR1 SGHTA, CDR2 FQGTGA. CDR3 sequence: CASSLTVSQQETQYF. The CDR3, as DNA: TGTGCCAGCAGCTTAACGGTCAGCCAACAAGAGACCCAGTACTTC.

This clonotype occurred a few times. This chain joins TRBV20-1 and TRBJ2-7; no clear D. This CDR3 spans 14 amino acids. Trimming stripped 2 bases from V and 2 bases from J, with 13 bases between. Germline loops: CDR1 DFQATT, CDR2 SNEGSKA (reference sequence). DNA for the CDR3: TGCAGTGCTAGAAGGTTTGTGCCTGCCTACGAGCAGTACTTC. This sequence encodes CSARRFVPAYEQYF.

The rearrangement joins TRBV7-9 to TRBJ2-4, with a tentative D call TRBD2 (6 bases). Trimming took off 6 bases at V and 3 bases at J, with 12 bases between the two ends. This CDR3 is 14 amino acids long. CDR1 is SEHNR, CDR2 FQNEAQ, per germline (reference sequence). This CDR3 reads CASSGGSRKNIQYF. The CDR3 DNA follows: TGTGCCAGCAGTGGGGGGTCACGCAAAAACATTCAGTACTTC. The whole variable domain, filled in from reference TRBV7-9 and TRBJ2-4, reads DTGVSQNPRHKITKRGQNVTFRCDPISEHNRLYWYRQTLGQGPEFLTYFQNEAQLEKSRLLSDRFSAERPKGSFSTLEIQRTEQGDSAMYLCASSGGSRKNIQYFGAGTRLSVL.

The sample holds a few counts of this clonotype. The chain uses TRBV6-2 or TRBV6-3 and TRBJ2-1; D perhaps matches TRBD2 (5 bases). Trimming shortened V by 2 bases and J by 9 bases, and 11 bases separated the two germline ends. Germline V CDR1 and CDR2: MNHEY, SVGEGT. The CDR3 is 13 residues long. CDR3 sequence reads: CASSYREWVEQFF. The DNA of the CDR3 is TGTGCCAGCAGTTACAGGGAGTGGGTTGAGCAGTTCTTC.

The chain links TRBV7-2 to TRBJ2-3; no definite D call. Trimming cost V 3 bases and J 6 bases, with 13 bases left between them. The CDR3 extends over 14 amino acids. CDR1 is SGHTA, CDR2 FQGNSA, per germline. The DNA for the CDR3 is TGTGCCAGCAGCTTCATGCCCAGTCCCGATACGCAGTATTTT. Translating gives CASSFMPSPDTQYF.

The rearrangement joins TRBV4-1 to TRBJ2-1; D assignment may be TRBD1 or TRBD2 (5 bases each). Trimming stripped 1 base from V and 7 bases from J, with 17 bases between. Germline V CDR1 and CDR2: MGHRA, YSYEKL. The CDR3 runs to 16 residues. CDR3 in amino acids: CASSQVPGPSENEQFF. In nucleotides, the CDR3 is TGCGCCAGCAGCCAAGTGCCGGGACCCTCGGAAAATGAGCAGTTCTTC.

V usage is TRBV5-1 and J usage is TRBJ2-1; 8 bases agree with TRBD2. V trimming: 2 bases; J trimming: 9 bases; junction bases outside the gene matches: 10. The CDR3 has 15 residues. The germline V gene has CDR1 SGHRS and CDR2 YFSETQ. The CDR3 sequence is CASSLMTGGPREQFF. The CDR3 nucleotides are TGCGCCAGCAGCTTAATGACGGGAGGGCCTCGTGAGCAGTTCTTC.

Here the CDR3 reads CASSVLSTGELFF. The CDR3 nucleotides read TGTGCCAGCAGCGTTTTAAGTACCGGGGAGCTGTTTTTT. This chain links TRBV9 with TRBJ2-2; D is ambiguous. With 2 bases removed from V and 5 bases from J, the gap between germline ends came to 7 bases. This CDR3 is 13 amino acids long. Germline V gene data show CDR1 as SGDLS and CDR2 as YYNGEE.

In its sample, this clonotype was seen a few times. The gene calls are TRBV20-1 and TRBJ1-1, with D perhaps matching TRBD1 (5 bases). With 2 bases removed from V and 5 bases from J, the gap between germline ends came to 18 bases. CDR1 is DFQATT and CDR2 is SNEGSKA in the germline V gene (reference sequence). The CDR3 is 15 residues long. The CDR3 loop is CSARLVRRGSTEAFF. In DNA, the CDR3 is TGCAGTGCTAGACTTGTCCGTCGGGGCTCGACTGAAGCTTTCTTT.

CDR3 loop: CSVALGDFAYEQYF. The CDR3 nucleotides read TGCAGCGTTGCCCTTGGGGACTTTGCCTACGAGCAGTACTTC. The chain recombines TRBV29-1 with TRBJ2-7; a weak D match, TRBD2 (6 bases). The germline V and J ends were trimmed by 4 bases and 2 bases, with 15 bases remaining between them. The CDR3 loop spans 14 amino acids. Germline lookup yields CDR1 SQVTM and CDR2 ANQGSEA.

This chain uses TRBV6-1 with TRBJ2-7, with D perhaps being TRBD1 or TRBD2 (6 bases each). V dropped 6 bases and J dropped 4 bases, with 10 bases sitting between them. Per the germline V gene, CDR1 is MNHNS and CDR2 is SASEGT. CDR3 length: 12 residues. The CDR3 is CASSQGRYEQYF. In DNA, the CDR3 is TGTGCCAGCAGCCAGGGGAGGTACGAGCAGTACTTC.